This entry lists 11 T cell receptor beta chains sequenced from one sample in a study of T cell responses to AZD1222 COVID-19 vaccine. Assay: immunoSEQ multiplex PCR; the TCRdb copy retains only in-frame clones and omits some. The sample holds around 200,000 clones, 88% seen once. Sequences were derived from peripheral blood, sampled on day 0 of AZD1222 vaccination. Receptors originate from an adult in good health.

The V call is TRBV7-3, the J call TRBJ2-3; 8 bases are shared with TRBD1. V was clipped by 2 bases and J by 5 bases; unmatched bases: 6. CDR3 length: 15 amino acids. Germline V gene data show CDR1 as SGHTA and CDR2 as FQGTGA. CDR3 coding DNA: TGTGCCAGCAGCTTAGGTACCAGGGGGCAAGATACGCAGTATTTT. Amino acids: CASSLGTRGQDTQYF.

This chain joins TRBV10-1 and TRBJ1-2; perhaps TRBD1 as D (6 bases). Germline V gene sequence: CDR1 WNHNN, CDR2 SYGVQD (reference sequence). The CDR3 is 14 amino acids. V was cut by 6 bases and J by 5 bases, with 16 bases left in between. CDR3 amino acids: CASSAGGEGYGYTF. The CDR3 DNA sequence: TGCGCCAGCAGCGCCGGGGGCGAGGGATATGGCTACACCTTC.

This clone was seen only once. This chain joins TRBV28 and TRBJ1-2; tentatively, D is TRBD1 (6 bases). The germline V and J ends were trimmed by 1 base and 4 bases, with 13 bases remaining between them. The CDR3 length is 15 residues. Germline V gene data show CDR1 as MDHEN and CDR2 as SYDVKM. CDR3 in amino acids: CASSLSGTRGYGYTF. In DNA form, the CDR3 reads TGTGCCAGCAGTTTATCTGGGACAAGGGGCTATGGCTACACCTTC.

Concerning this clone: This specimen includes other DNA sequences encoding the same CDR3. This rearrangement joins TRBV6-1 to TRBJ1-2; D remains unclear. CDR3 length: 12 amino acids. The germline V gene has CDR1 MNHNS and CDR2 SASEGT. Deletions cut 1 base from V and 4 bases from J, with 4 bases between. The CDR3 sequence: CASSEVGYGYTF. The CDR3 DNA reads as TGTGCCAGCAGTGAAGTCGGCTATGGCTACACCTTC.

The chain carries TRBV2 and TRBJ1-1; maybe TRBD1 (6 bases). Deletions cut 5 bases from V and 1 base from J, with 11 bases between. CDR3 length: 14 residues. Germline CDR1 is SNHLY and CDR2 is FYNNEI. The CDR3 bases are TGTGCCAGCAGTCTGGGGGGGGCGAACACTGAAGCTTTCTTT. Translated: CASSLGGANTEAFF.

This clone was seen just once. J is TRBJ2-2 and V is TRBV27, with 9 bases aligning to TRBD1. The V gene end was trimmed by 8 bases and the J gene end by 5 bases; junction bases not matched to a gene: 12. Germline V gene lookup returns CDR1 MNHEY and CDR2 SMNVEV (reference sequence). CDR3 length: 16 residues. CDR3 sequence: CASYNNRGRTTGELFF. The CDR3, as DNA: TGTGCCAGCTACAATAACAGGGGGCGTACGACCGGGGAGCTGTTTTTT.

The CDR3 region is CASSSKGSAINEQFF. The CDR3 coding sequence is TGTGCCAGCAGCTCTAAGGGCAGCGCGATTAATGAGCAGTTCTTC. J is TRBJ2-1 and V is TRBV5-4; D gene uncertain. The CDR3 is 15 residues long. Between the trimmed V and J ends, which lost 3 bases and 7 bases, there was a span of 17 bases. The germline V gene encodes CDR1 SGHNT and CDR2 YYREEE (reference sequence).

The chain carries TRBV9 and TRBJ1-2; no firm D call. The CDR3 totals 16 residues. V was clipped by 0 bases and J by 2 bases, with 14 bases between them. Looked up from germline, CDR1 is SGDLS and CDR2 is YYNGEE. For the CDR3, the DNA is TGTGCCAGCAGCGTAGACGGCAGTCCAAGGAACTATGGCTACACCTTC. It encodes CASSVDGSPRNYGYTF.

The V gene is TRBV5-4, the J gene TRBJ2-2; unclear D gene. V dropped 4 bases and J dropped 8 bases, with 9 bases sitting between them. The CDR3 is made up of 12 amino acids. The germline gives CDR1 SGHNT, CDR2 YYREEE (reference sequence). The CDR3 DNA sequence: TGTGCCAGCAGCCTCCAGTATGGGGAGCTGTTTTTT. The encoded protein is CASSLQYGELFF.

The rearrangement links TRBV28 to TRBJ1-5; 7 positions agree with TRBD1. Trimming at V came to 5 bases and at J to 4 bases, leaving 11 bases not matched to a gene. The CDR3 is 16 amino acids. CDR1 and CDR2 (germline): MDHEN, SYDVKM. CDR3 amino acids: CASSIPGTVQNQPQHF. The CDR3, as DNA: TGTGCCAGCAGTATTCCTGGGACAGTTCAAAATCAGCCCCAGCATTTT.

The chain links TRBV3-1 (or the pseudogene TRBV3-2) to TRBJ2-1, with D unclear. CDR1 is LGHDT, CDR2 YNNKEL, per germline (reference sequence). The CDR3 has 17 residues. V lost 3 bases and J lost 4, with 19 bases in between. CDR3 bases: TGTGCCAGCAGCCATCTAATCCGGGCACCCAATTACAATGAGCAGTTCTTC. Its protein product is CASSHLIRAPNYNEQFF.